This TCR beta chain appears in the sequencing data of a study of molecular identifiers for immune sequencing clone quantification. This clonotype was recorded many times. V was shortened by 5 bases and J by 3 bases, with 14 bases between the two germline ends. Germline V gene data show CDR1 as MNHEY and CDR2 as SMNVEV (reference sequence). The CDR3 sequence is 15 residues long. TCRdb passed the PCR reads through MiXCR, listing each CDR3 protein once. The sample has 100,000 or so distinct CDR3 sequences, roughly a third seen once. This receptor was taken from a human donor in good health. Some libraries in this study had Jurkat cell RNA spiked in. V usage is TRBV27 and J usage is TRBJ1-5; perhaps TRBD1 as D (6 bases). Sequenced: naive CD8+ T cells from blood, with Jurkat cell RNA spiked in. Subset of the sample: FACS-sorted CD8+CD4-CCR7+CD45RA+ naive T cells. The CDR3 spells CASSPLAGANQPQHF. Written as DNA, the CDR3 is TGTGCCAGCAGTCCCCTGGCAGGGGCCAATCAGCCCCAGCATTTT.